This T cell receptor beta chain is from a study of T-cell memory formation after mild COVID-19. This clonotype was counted only a few times. Its antigen is not identified. TCRdb reprocessed the 5' RACE reads with MiXCR, giving one entry per CDR3 protein. The table shows around 510,000 distinct CDR3 sequences, with about 20% occurring only once. Study observations and caveats: CD4+ clones that contracted lay mainly in CM and EM; CD8+ ones lay in EMRA. Within pre-infection memory, some responding clones were found, suggesting cross-reactive memory joined.

This CDR3 has 14 amino acids. V gave up 5 bases and J gave up 3 bases, with 16 bases separating them. Germline V gene data show CDR1 as DFQATT and CDR2 as SNEGSKA (reference sequence). The material sequenced was PBMCs or a T cell subset sorted from them (not recorded which). The sequence derives from an adult woman who had mild COVID-19 (a few samples of this study predate the infection). Cell type and time point are not known. The chain combines TRBV20-1 with TRBJ2-5; D is unclear. The CDR3 region has the DNA TGCAGTGCTCCAAAGGGTGCTAGAGAAGAGACCCAGTACTTC. Translating gives CSAPKGAREETQYF.